This T cell receptor beta chain was sequenced in a study of a mutant IDH1 vaccine in newly diagnosed glioma. The overall study: Vaccine dosing followed radiotherapy by 4-6 weeks, or accompanied temozolomide cycles. Standard pretreatment was either radiotherapy, temozolomide, or, for most, radiochemotherapy with temozolomide.

Concerning this clone: The target antigen is unknown.

Sequencing used immunoSEQ multiplex PCR; TCRdb keeps in-frame clones, though not all of them. The table includes 20,000 to 30,000 clones, 79% detected once. This CDR3 contains 14 residues. V lost 0 bases, J lost 9 bases, and 9 bases lay in between. Germline assignment: CDR1 SGHDN and CDR2 FVKESK. Regarding time point: week 11, during vaccination. With topical imiquimod, each dose of the vaccine consisted of 300 ug of mutant IDH1 20-mer peptide. Patients carried new grade 3 or 4 IDH1-mutant astrocytomas lacking nuclear ATRX. Study results and caveats: Overall, 85% to 95% of patients had vaccine-induced immune responses.

The rearrangement joins TRBV14 to TRBJ1-6; no definite D call. The receptor comes from a man aged 40-49 years with glioma. Here the sequenced sample was PBMCs, taken from a glioma patient whose treatment included an IDH1 peptide vaccine. CDR3: CASSQDLTVSPLHF. CDR3 nucleotides: TGTGCCAGCAGCCAAGATTTAACAGTTTCACCCCTCCACTTT.